The source of this T cell receptor (beta chain) is a study of T cells in Graves' hyperthyroidism and ophthalmopathy. This clonotype has a count of ten or more. What was amplified from RNA transcripts were TCR beta CDR3 regions. HTBI primers were employed in a first-round RT-PCR of the TCR CDR3. TCRdb processed the multiplex PCR reads anew with MiXCR; each CDR3 protein has one entry. Of 350,000 to 400,000 distinct CDR3 sequences in the sample, under 20% were seen once. The CDR3 is made up of 14 amino acids. Germline V CDR1 and CDR2: MNHNS, SASEGT. Trimming at V came to 7 bases and at J to 2 bases, leaving 7 bases not matched to a gene. No progression to ophthalmopathy during 18 months of follow-up defined stable disease. Orbital computed tomography and thyroid ultrasound, together with serum TRAb and thyroxine and clinical symptoms, were used for diagnoses.

This TCR was recovered from a woman between 18 and 30 years old with Graves' hyperthyroidism. The sequenced sample consisted of blood. This chain connects TRBV6-1 to TRBJ1-2; 7 bases align to TRBD1. The CDR3 reads CASTSWGQNYGYTF. For the CDR3, the DNA is TGTGCCAGCACCTCCTGGGGACAGAACTATGGCTACACCTTC.